This TCR beta chain appears in the sequencing data of a study of cytomegalovirus exposure and HLA in healthy donors. Notes on the study in general: A classifier reportedly called cytomegalovirus status with high sensitivity and specificity. The later analysis indicated that the majority of CMV-associated TCR beta chains appeared HLA-restricted. Investigators reported 164 TCR beta chains as tied to cytomegalovirus.

The CDR3 loop spans 15 amino acids. V shed 4 bases and J shed 0 bases, with 10 bases lying between them. The V gene's germline CDR1 is SGHRS and CDR2 YFSETQ. Remarks on this clone: Its antigen is not identified.

The PCR ran on 60 Vbeta and 13 Jbeta primers. Libraries were prepared by immunoSEQ multiplex PCR; TCRdb keeps only in-frame clonotypes and omits some of them. This repertoire shows about 160,000 clones, about 64% found once; its top ten account for roughly 1.4%. This chain connects TRBV5-1 to TRBJ1-4; D ambiguous. What was sequenced was PBMCs. This receptor was taken from a man in his fifties in good health and CMV-seronegative. CDR3 protein: CASSETPATNEKLFF. CDR3 bases: TGCGCCAGCAGCGAGACACCTGCAACTAATGAAAAACTGTTTTTT.